Shown below are 9 T cell receptor beta chains from a single sample sequenced in a study of blood T cell repertoires in COVID-19. The data were produced by immunoSEQ multiplex PCR, yet TCRdb's version contains in-frame clones alone and is incomplete. This sample has some 230,000 clones, with almost 85% found just once. The specimen sequenced was PBMCs or T cells enriched from blood (not recorded which). The receptors come from a man aged 35 to 55 who had recovered from COVID-19.

There are a few counts of this clone. V and J are TRBV27 and TRBJ2-7; 8 bases fit TRBD1. Germline V gene sequence: CDR1 MNHEY, CDR2 SMNVEV (reference sequence). This CDR3 has 15 residues. Trimming cost V 5 bases and J 3 bases; bases outside gene matches: 9. This chain's CDR3 is CASSEAGTGGYEQYF. For the CDR3, the DNA is TGTGCCAGCAGTGAAGCCGGGACAGGAGGCTACGAGCAGTACTTC.

The chain uses TRBV3-1 (or the pseudogene TRBV3-2) and TRBJ2-5, with a possible D match to TRBD1 (5 bases). The V end was cut by 5 bases, the J end by 2 bases, with 24 bases between. The CDR3 contains 18 residues. From germline, CDR1 is LGHDT and CDR2 YNNKEL (reference sequence). This CDR3 is CASSAKLRQSNYQETQYF. In DNA, the CDR3 is TGTGCCAGCAGCGCCAAACTTCGACAGAGTAATTATCAAGAGACCCAGTACTTC.

The chain couples TRBV28 to TRBJ1-5; D may be TRBD1 (6 bases). CDR3 size: 14 residues. V lost 6 bases, J lost 6 bases, and 15 bases lay in between. Per germline, CDR1 MDHEN and CDR2 SYDVKM. In DNA, the CDR3 is TGTGCCAGCAGGGGGGGAGGGGGAACTCAGCCCCAGCATTTT. The encoded protein is CASRGGGGTQPQHF.

The chain combines TRBV5-1 with TRBJ2-7, with D unresolved. Trimming stripped 0 bases from V and 7 bases from J, with 11 bases between. The CDR3 contains 13 residues. The germline V gene encodes CDR1 SGHRS and CDR2 YFSETQ. The CDR3 sequence: CASSLEVVREQYF. CDR3 DNA sequence: TGCGCCAGCAGCTTGGAAGTAGTCAGGGAGCAGTACTTC.

J is TRBJ1-2 and V is TRBV20-1; 8 bases are shared with TRBD1. This CDR3 spans 10 amino acids. Germline CDR1 and CDR2: DFQATT and SNEGSKA (reference sequence). V gave up 8 bases and J gave up 7 bases; unmatched junction bases: 3. CDR3 sequence: CSSTGGGYTF. The CDR3 region has the DNA TGCAGTTCCACAGGGGGTGGCTACACCTTC.

As concerns this clone: One end of the junction is discordant with germline, which a read error may explain. The chain joins TRBV27 to TRBJ2-5, with D tentatively TRBD2 (6 bases). Germline assignment: CDR1 MNHEY and CDR2 SMNVEV (reference sequence). CDR3 length: 11 amino acids. For the CDR3, the DNA is TGTGCCAGCAGTGGCAGCGGGCCCCTGGACTTC. Translation gives CASSGSGPLDF.

CDR3 nucleotide sequence: TGTGCCAGCAGCTGGGGACTAGCGGGAGTTTACGAGCAGTACTTC. It is translated as CASSWGLAGVYEQYF. This chain joins TRBV5-4 and TRBJ2-7; 14 bases map to TRBD2. Germline CDR1 SGHNT, CDR2 YYREEE (reference sequence). The length of the CDR3 is 15 residues. V gave up 3 bases and J gave up 4 bases; unmatched junction bases: 3.

In this sample, this clone turned up a few times. The CDR3 nucleotides are TGTGCCAGCAGCTTAAGGGCACAGGGCGACGGGGAGCTGTTTTTT. Its translation is CASSLRAQGDGELFF. The J gene is TRBJ2-2, the V gene TRBV5-5; D perhaps matches TRBD1 (6 bases). V dropped 2 bases and J dropped 7 bases, with 15 bases sitting between them. Germline loops: CDR1 SGHKS, CDR2 YYEKEE (reference sequence). The CDR3 runs 15 residues. The whole variable domain, filled in from reference TRBV5-5 and TRBJ2-2, reads DAGVTQSPTHLIKTRGQQVTLRCSPISGHKSVSWYQQVLGQGPQFIFQYYEKEERGRGNFPDRFSARQFPNYSSELNVNALLLGDSALYLCASSLRAQGDGELFFGEGSRLTVL.

The V gene is TRBV6-5, the J gene TRBJ1-2, with unresolved D. Germline lookup yields CDR1 MNHEY and CDR2 SVGAGI. The CDR3 length is 14 residues. V lost 4 bases to trimming and J lost 3 bases, with 12 bases between them. The CDR3 region has the DNA TGTGCCAGCAGTTTTGAGGGCACCTACTATGGCTACACCTTC. Protein: CASSFEGTYYGYTF.